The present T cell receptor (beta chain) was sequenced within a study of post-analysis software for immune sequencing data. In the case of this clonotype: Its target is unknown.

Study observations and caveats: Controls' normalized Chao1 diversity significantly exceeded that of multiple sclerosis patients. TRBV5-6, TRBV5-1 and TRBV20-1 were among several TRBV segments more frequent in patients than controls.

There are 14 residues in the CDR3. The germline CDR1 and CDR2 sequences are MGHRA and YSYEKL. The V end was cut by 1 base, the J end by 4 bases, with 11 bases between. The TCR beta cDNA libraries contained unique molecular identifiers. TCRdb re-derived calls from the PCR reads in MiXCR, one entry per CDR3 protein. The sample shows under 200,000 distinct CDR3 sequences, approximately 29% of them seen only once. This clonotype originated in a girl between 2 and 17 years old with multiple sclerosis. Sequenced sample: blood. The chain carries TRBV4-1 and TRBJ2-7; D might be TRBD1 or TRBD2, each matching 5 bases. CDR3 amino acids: CASSQVPEGYEQYF. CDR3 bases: TGCGCCAGCAGCCAAGTGCCTGAGGGGTACGAGCAGTACTTC.